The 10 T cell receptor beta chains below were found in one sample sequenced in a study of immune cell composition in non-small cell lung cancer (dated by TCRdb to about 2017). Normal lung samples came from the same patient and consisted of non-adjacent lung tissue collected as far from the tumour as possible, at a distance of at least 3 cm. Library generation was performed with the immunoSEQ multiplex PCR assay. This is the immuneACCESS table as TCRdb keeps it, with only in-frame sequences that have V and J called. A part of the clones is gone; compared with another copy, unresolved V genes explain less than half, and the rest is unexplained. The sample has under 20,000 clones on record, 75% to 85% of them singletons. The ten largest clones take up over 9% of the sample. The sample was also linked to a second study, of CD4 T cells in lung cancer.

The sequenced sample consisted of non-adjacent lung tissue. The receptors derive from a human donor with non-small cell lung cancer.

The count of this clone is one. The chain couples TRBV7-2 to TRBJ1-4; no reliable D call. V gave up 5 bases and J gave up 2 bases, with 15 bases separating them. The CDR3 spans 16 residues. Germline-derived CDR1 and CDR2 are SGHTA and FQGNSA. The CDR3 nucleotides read TGTGCCAGCAGCCGCCGGGGAGGCGGGACTAATGAAAAACTGTTTTTT. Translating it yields CASSRRGGGTNEKLFF. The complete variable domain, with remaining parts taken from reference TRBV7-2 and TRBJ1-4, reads GAGVSQSPSNKVTEKGKDVELRCDPISGHTALYWYRQSLGQGLEFLIYFQGNSAPDKSGLPSDRFSAERTGGSVSTLTIQRTQQEDSAVYLCASSRRGGGTNEKLFFGSGTQLSVL.

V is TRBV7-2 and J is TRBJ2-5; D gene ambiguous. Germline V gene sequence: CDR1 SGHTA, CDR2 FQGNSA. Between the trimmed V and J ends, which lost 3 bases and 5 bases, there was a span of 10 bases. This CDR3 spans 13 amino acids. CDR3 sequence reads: CASSLVSYETQYF. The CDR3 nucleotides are TGTGCCAGCAGCTTGGTTTCGTACGAGACCCAGTACTTC.

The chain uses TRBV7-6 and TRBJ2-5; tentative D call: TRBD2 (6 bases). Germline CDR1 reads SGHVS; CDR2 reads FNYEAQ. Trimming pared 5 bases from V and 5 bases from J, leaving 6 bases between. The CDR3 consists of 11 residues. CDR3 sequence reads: CASSGGETQYF. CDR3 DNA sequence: TGTGCCAGCAGCGGGGGGGAGACCCAGTACTTC.

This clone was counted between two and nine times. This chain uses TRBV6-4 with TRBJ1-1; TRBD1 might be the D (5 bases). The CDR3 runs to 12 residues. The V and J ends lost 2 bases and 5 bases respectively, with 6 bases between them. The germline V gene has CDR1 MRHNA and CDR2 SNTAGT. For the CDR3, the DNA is TGTGCCAGCAGTGACGGGGGGACTGAAGCTTTCTTT. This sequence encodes CASSDGGTEAFF.

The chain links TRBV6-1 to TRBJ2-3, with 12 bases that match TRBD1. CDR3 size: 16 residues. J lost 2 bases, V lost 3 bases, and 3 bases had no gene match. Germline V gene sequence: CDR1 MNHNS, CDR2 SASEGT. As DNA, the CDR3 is TGTGCCAGCAGTGACTTGGGACAGGGGGCCACAGATACGCAGTATTTT. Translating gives CASSDLGQGATDTQYF.

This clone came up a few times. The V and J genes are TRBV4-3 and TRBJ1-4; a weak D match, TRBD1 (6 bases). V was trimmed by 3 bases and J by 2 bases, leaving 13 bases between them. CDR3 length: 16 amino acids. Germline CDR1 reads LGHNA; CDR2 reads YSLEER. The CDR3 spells CASSHTQGSTNEKLFF. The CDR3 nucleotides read TGCGCCAGCAGCCACACACAGGGCTCCACTAATGAAAAACTGTTTTTT.

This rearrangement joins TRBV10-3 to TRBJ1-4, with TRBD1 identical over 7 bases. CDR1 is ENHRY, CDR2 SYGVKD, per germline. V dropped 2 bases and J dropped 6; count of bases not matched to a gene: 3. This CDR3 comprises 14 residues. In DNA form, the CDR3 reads TGTGCCATCAGTGAGGAAGGACAGGATGAAAAACTGTTTTTT. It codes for CAISEEGQDEKLFF.

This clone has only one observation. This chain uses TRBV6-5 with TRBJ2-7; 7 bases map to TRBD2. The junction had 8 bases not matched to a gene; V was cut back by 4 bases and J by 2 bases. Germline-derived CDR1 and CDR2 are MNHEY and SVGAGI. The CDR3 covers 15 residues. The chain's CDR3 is CASSSRGRGTYEQYF. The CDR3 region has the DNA TGTGCCAGCAGTTCCCGGGGGAGGGGCACCTACGAGCAGTACTTC.

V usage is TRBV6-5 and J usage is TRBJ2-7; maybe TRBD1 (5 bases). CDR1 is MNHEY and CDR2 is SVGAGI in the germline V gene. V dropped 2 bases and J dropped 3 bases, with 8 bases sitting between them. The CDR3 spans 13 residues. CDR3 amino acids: CASSYRQGYEQYF. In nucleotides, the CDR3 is TGTGCCAGCAGTTACCGTCAGGGCTACGAGCAGTACTTC.

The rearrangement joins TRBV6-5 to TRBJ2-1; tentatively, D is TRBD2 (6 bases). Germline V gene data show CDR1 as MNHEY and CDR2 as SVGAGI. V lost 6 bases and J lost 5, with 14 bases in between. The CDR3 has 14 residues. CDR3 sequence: CASSSRDWNNEQFF. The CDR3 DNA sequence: TGTGCCAGCAGCAGCCGGGACTGGAACAATGAGCAGTTCTTC.